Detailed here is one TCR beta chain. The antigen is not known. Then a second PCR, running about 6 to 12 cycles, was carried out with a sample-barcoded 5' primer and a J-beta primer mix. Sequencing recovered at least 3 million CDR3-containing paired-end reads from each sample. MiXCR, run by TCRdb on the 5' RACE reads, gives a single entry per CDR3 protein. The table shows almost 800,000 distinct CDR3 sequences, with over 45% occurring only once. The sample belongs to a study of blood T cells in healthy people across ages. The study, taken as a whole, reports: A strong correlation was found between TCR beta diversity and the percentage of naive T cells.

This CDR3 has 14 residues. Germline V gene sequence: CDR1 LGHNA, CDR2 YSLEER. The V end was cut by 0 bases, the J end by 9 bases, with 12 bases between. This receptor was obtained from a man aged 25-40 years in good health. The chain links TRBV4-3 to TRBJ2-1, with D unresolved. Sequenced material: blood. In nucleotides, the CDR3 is TGCGCCAGCAGCCAAGATTGGAGCAAGGGTGAGCAGTTCTTC. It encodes CASSQDWSKGEQFF.